This T cell receptor (beta chain) was sequenced during a study of blood T cell repertoires in COVID-19. Study context: Acute-phase and convalescent COVID-19 samples originated in the United States, Italy and Spain. T cells, B-cell-depleted T cells, or PBMCs provided the cDNA or gDNA that served as material.

Germline V gene sequence: CDR1 MDHEN, CDR2 SYDVKM. V was clipped by 2 bases and J by 3 bases, with 11 bases between them. This CDR3 comprises 15 residues. Under the authors' procedure: From reference gene primer amplification, estimates of nucleated cell counts were derived. Some clones are missing from TCRdb's copy, which holds only in-frame ones; the method was immunoSEQ multiplex PCR. The V and J calls and clone size are taken from that table; D and trimming were inferred from the DNA. The data show 470,000 or so clones, with approximately 85% seen just once and roughly 3.2% held by the top ten. Sequenced sample: peripheral blood. This receptor was taken from a human donor in a cohort sampled during active COVID-19. The genes are TRBV28 and TRBJ1-3; D remains ambiguous. Here the CDR3 reads CASSLRRQSGNTIYF. Written as DNA, the CDR3 is TGTGCCAGCAGTTTAAGGCGGCAGAGTGGAAACACCATATATTTT.